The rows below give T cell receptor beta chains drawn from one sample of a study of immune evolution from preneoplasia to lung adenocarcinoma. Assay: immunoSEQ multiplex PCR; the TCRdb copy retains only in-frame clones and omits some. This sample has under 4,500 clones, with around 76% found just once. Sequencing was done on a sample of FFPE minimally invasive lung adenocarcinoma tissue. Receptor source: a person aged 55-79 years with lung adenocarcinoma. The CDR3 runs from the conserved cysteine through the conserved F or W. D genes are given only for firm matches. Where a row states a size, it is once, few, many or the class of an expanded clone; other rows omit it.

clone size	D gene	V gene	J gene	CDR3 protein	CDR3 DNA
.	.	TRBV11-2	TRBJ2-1	CASSLGVIQGEQFF	TGTGCCAGCAGCTTAGGAGTGATACAAGGTGAGCAGTTCTTC
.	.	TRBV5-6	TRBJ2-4	CASSLSPAKNIQYF	TGTGCCAGCAGCTTGAGTCCAGCCAAAAACATTCAGTACTTC
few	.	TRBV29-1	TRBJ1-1	CSHSENTEAFF	TGCAGCCATTCAGAGAACACTGAAGCTTTCTTT
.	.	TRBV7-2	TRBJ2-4	CASSLERGAKNIQYF	TGTGCCAGCAGCTTAGAGAGGGGAGCCAAAAACATTCAGTACTTC
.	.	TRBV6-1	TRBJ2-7	CASSESARVEQYF	TGTGCCAGCAGTGAGAGCGCGCGGGTCGAGCAGTACTTC
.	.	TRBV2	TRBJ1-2	CASSELPGAYGYTF	TGTGCCAGCAGTGAATTACCGGGTGCCTATGGCTACACCTTC
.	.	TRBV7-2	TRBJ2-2	CASSVRTDAPGELFF	TGTGCCAGCAGCGTACGGACTGATGCCCCCGGGGAGCTGTTTTTT
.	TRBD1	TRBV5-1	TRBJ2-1	CASSLTGTGFDEQFF	TGCGCCAGCAGCCTTACCGGGACAGGGTTTGATGAGCAGTTCTTC
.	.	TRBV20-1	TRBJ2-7	CSAEDYYEQYF	TGCAGTGCCGAAGACTACTACGAGCAGTACTTC
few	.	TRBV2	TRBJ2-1	CASSEGGIQFF	TGTGCCAGCAGTGAAGGGGGGATACAGTTCTTC
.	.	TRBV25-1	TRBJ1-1	CASSGPAGSTEAFF	TGTGCCAGCAGCGGCCCCGCAGGGTCCACTGAAGCTTTCTTT
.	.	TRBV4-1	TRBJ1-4	CASSQDLGGFEKLFF	TGCGCCAGCAGCCAAGATCTAGGAGGGTTCGAAAAACTGTTTTTT
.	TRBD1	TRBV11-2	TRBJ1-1	CASRPTGVGEAFF	TGTGCCAGCAGACCCACAGGGGTTGGGGAGGCTTTCTTT
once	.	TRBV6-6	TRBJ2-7	CASSSGESHEQYF	TGTGCCAGCAGTTCCGGGGAGAGCCACGAGCAGTACTTC
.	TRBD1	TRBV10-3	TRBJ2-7	CAISESRGQNHEQYF	TGTGCCATCAGTGAGTCGAGGGGACAGAACCACGAGCAGTACTTC
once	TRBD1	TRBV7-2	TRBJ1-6	CASSTGTGRSSPLHF	TGTGCCAGCAGTACCGGGACAGGGCGTTCCTCACCCCTCCACTTT
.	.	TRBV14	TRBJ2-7	CASSQTSGAMVEQYF	TGTGCCAGCAGCCAAACCTCAGGGGCGATGGTCGAGCAGTACTTC
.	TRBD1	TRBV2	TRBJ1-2	CASRGQGGNYGYTF	TGTGCCAGCAGGGGACAGGGGGGGAACTATGGCTACACCTTC
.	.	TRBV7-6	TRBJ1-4	CASSLTQARLKLFF	TGTGCCAGCAGCTTGACCCAGGCCAGGCTAAAACTGTTTTTT
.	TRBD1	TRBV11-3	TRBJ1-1	CASSSGGTREAFF	TGTGCCAGCAGCTCAGGGGGGACTCGTGAAGCTTTCTTT
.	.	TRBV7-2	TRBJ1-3	CASSSMGTDSGNTIYF	TGTGCCAGCAGTTCGATGGGGACCGACTCTGGAAACACCATATATTTT
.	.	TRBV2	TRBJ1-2	CASKGPSTYGYTF	TGTGCCAGCAAAGGCCCGTCCACCTATGGCTACACCTTC
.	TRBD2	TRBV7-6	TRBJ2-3	CASSWGFSGSKTDTQYF	TGTGCCAGCAGCTGGGGGTTTAGCGGGAGTAAAACAGATACGCAGTATTTT
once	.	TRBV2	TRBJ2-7	CASGRGASYEQYF	TGTGCCAGCGGCAGGGGGGCCTCCTACGAGCAGTACTTC
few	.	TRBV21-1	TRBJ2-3	CASTLTAQRTDTQYF	TGTGCCAGCACCCTAACTGCACAACGCACAGATACGCAGTATTTT
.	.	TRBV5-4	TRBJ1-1	CASSLGTSRSGGLSAFF	TGTGCCAGCAGCTTGGGCACCAGTCGTTCGGGGGGTCTAAGTGCTTTCTTT
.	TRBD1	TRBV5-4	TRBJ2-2	CASSPPGDRGKGELFF	TGTGCCAGCAGCCCTCCTGGGGACAGGGGTAAAGGGGAGCTGTTTTTT
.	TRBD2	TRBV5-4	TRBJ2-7	CASSYETSGSYEQYF	TGTGCCAGCAGCTACGAGACTAGCGGGAGCTACGAGCAGTACTTC
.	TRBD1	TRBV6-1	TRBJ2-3	CASRPGGPDTQYF	TGTGCCAGCAGACCAGGGGGTCCAGATACGCAGTATTTT
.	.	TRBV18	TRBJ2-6	CASSLRQRSGANVLTF	TGTGCCAGCTCACTCCGACAGCGCTCTGGGGCCAACGTCCTGACTTTC
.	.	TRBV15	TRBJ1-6	CATSRDGQRNSPLHF	TGTGCCACCAGCAGAGATGGACAGCGTAATTCACCCCTCCACTTT
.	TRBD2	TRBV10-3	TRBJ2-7	CATLAGAGYEQYF	TGTGCCACCCTAGCGGGAGCGGGGTACGAGCAGTACTTC
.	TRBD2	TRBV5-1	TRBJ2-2	CASSARTSGANTGELFF	TGCGCCAGCAGCGCTAGGACTAGCGGGGCGAACACCGGGGAGCTGTTTTTT
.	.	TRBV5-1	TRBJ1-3	CASSPGLGDKGGNTIYF	TGCGCCAGCAGTCCCGGATTGGGGGACAAGGGTGGAAACACCATATATTTT
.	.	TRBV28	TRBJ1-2	CASTVNRAHGYTF	TGTGCCAGCACTGTGAACAGGGCCCATGGCTACACCTTC
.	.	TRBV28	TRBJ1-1	CASRVGSTEAFF	TGTGCCAGCAGAGTTGGGAGCACTGAAGCTTTCTTT
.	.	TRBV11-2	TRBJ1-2	CASSFARNGGSGYTF	TGTGCCAGCAGCTTCGCACGAAATGGGGGCTCTGGCTACACCTTC
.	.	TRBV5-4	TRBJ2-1	CASSLTGLGDEQFF	TGTGCCAGCAGCTTGACAGGGTTGGGCGATGAGCAGTTCTTC
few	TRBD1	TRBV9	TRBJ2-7	CASSPGQGAYEQYF	TGTGCCAGCAGCCCGGGACAGGGGGCGTACGAGCAGTACTTC
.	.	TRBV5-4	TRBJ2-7	CASSLVLVEGGNYEQYF	TGTGCCAGCAGCTTGGTATTGGTGGAGGGAGGTAACTACGAGCAGTACTTC
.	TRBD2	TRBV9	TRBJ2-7	CASSASPGGGVEQYF	TGTGCCAGCAGCGCCTCCCCGGGGGGAGGTGTCGAGCAGTACTTC
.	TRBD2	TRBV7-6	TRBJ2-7	CASSSEGQGRGRLAGGNEQYF	TGTGCCAGCAGTTCAGAAGGACAGGGGAGAGGGAGACTAGCGGGAGGCAACGAGCAGTACTTC
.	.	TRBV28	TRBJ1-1	CASSLVRAGTEAFF	TGTGCCAGCAGTTTAGTTCGGGCGGGCACTGAAGCTTTCTTT
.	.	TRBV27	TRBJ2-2	CASSLSFNTGELFF	TGTGCCAGCAGTTTATCCTTCAACACCGGGGAGCTGTTTTTT
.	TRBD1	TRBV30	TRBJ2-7	CAWSRGQTYEQYF	TGTGCCTGGAGTAGGGGACAGACCTACGAGCAGTACTTC
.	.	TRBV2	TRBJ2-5	CASSFEEGRETQYF	TGTGCCAGCAGTTTTGAGGAGGGTAGAGAGACCCAGTACTTC
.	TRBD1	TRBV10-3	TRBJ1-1	CATQEGRTGEVTEAFF	TGTGCCACCCAGGAGGGGCGGACAGGGGAGGTCACTGAAGCTTTCTTT
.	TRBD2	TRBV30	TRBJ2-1	CAWSPRTSGSNEQFF	TGTGCCTGGAGCCCGAGGACTAGCGGGAGCAATGAGCAGTTCTTC
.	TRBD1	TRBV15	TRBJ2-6	CATSGGQGTGANVLTF	TGTGCCACCAGCGGCGGACAGGGAACTGGGGCCAACGTCCTGACTTTC
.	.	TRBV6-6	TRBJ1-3	CASSYSAGSGNTIYF	TGTGCCAGCAGTTACTCTGCGGGCTCTGGAAACACCATATATTTT
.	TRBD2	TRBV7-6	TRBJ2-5	CASSPPRGGETQYF	TGTGCCAGCAGCCCCCCCCGCGGGGGAGAGACCCAGTACTTC
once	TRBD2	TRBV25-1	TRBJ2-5	CASSVSGTSAETQYF	TGTGCCAGCAGTGTCTCCGGGACTAGCGCTGAAACCCAGTACTTC
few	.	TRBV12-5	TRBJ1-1	CASGFSGSTEAFF	TGTGCTAGTGGTTTCTCTGGGTCCACTGAAGCTTTCTTT
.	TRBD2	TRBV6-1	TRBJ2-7	CASPSSGRGEQYF	TGTGCCAGCCCGTCGAGCGGGAGAGGCGAGCAGTACTTC
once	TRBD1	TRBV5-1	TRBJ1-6	CASRRDRSNSPLHF	TGCGCCAGCCGGAGGGACAGATCAAATTCACCCCTCCACTTT
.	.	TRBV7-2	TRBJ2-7	CASSPTAGWGLGEQYF	TGTGCCAGCAGCCCGACAGCAGGTTGGGGATTGGGCGAGCAGTACTTC
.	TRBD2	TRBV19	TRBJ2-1	CASSRTSGRSSYNEQFF	TGTGCCAGTAGTCGGACTAGCGGGAGGAGCTCCTACAATGAGCAGTTCTTC
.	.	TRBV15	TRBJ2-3	CATSRAQRKGTDTQYF	TGTGCCACCAGCAGAGCCCAGAGGAAGGGAACAGATACGCAGTATTTT